Each of the 22 T cell receptor beta chains below was sequenced from the same sample in a study of tumour-infiltrating T cells in Burkitt lymphoma. Here immunoSEQ multiplex PCR was the method, and the copy in TCRdb shows in-frame clones only, minus some. The profile shows 2,000 to 3,000 clones, just over 85% of them singletons. The sample was tumor tissue. The receptors stem from a human donor with diffuse large B-cell lymphoma.

V is TRBV29-1 and J is TRBJ2-5; 7 positions agree with TRBD1. This CDR3 is built from 13 residues. CDR1 is SQVTM and CDR2 is ANQGSEA in the germline V gene. The trim removed 7 bases at V and 4 bases at J, leaving 9 bases unmatched. The CDR3 DNA is TGCAGCGCTCGAACAGGGGCGGCAGAGACCCAGTACTTC. It specifies CSARTGAAETQYF.

V usage is TRBV28 and J usage is TRBJ2-1; 8 positions match TRBD2. The germline V gene has CDR1 MDHEN and CDR2 SYDVKM. CDR3 size: 19 residues. V trimming: 3 bases; J trimming: 7 bases; junction bases outside the gene matches: 20. CDR3 in amino acids: CASSFGGLVLTSYNNEQFF. The CDR3 region has the DNA TGTGCCAGCAGTTTTGGGGGACTAGTACTCACTTCTTACAATAATGAGCAGTTCTTC.

The chain carries TRBV9 and TRBJ2-7; tentatively, D is TRBD2 (7 bases). The CDR3 runs 14 residues. The germline V gene encodes CDR1 SGDLS and CDR2 YYNGEE. V was shortened by 2 bases and J by 4 bases, with 13 bases between the two germline ends. CDR3 DNA: TGTGCCAGCAGCGTGGGGGGGGGCCATTACGAGCAGTACTTC. Protein sequence: CASSVGGGHYEQYF.

This chain uses TRBV15 with TRBJ2-7; TRBD1 matches at 11 bases. The ends lost 2 bases at V and 0 bases at J; junction bases unmatched: 12. The length of the CDR3 is 19 residues. CDR1 and CDR2 from the germline V gene are LNHNV and YYDKDF (reference sequence). This CDR3 reads CATSRYWDRGDPLSYEQYF. In nucleotides, the CDR3 is TGTGCCACCAGCAGATATTGGGACAGGGGGGACCCCCTCTCCTACGAGCAGTACTTC.

The chain employs TRBV19 and TRBJ1-4, with 8 positions matching TRBD1. The junction had 4 bases not matched to a gene; V was cut back by 5 bases and J by 8 bases. The CDR3 covers 13 residues. The germline V gene has CDR1 LNHDA and CDR2 SQIVND (reference sequence). The CDR3 DNA is TGTGCCAGTAGTCGACAGGGGTCCGAAAAACTGTTTTTT. As protein: CASSRQGSEKLFF.

This chain connects TRBV7-2 to TRBJ2-4; 7 bases agree with TRBD2. Per germline, CDR1 SGHTA and CDR2 FQGNSA. J gave up 9 bases and V 1 base, and 3 bases lay outside the gene matches. This CDR3 contains 13 residues. The CDR3 bases are TGTGCCAGCAGCTTAGTGGGGGAGGGCATTCAGTACTTC. As protein: CASSLVGEGIQYF.

The genes are TRBV7-2 and TRBJ1-2; possibly TRBD1 for D (5 bases). CDR3 size: 13 residues. Trimming removed 5 bases from V and 4 bases from J, with 11 bases in between. Germline lookup yields CDR1 SGHTA and CDR2 FQGNSA. The CDR3 DNA follows: TGTGCCAGCAGCGCCAGGGACGGCTATGGCTACACCTTC. Its translation is CASSARDGYGYTF. The full variable domain, in which reference TRBV7-2 and TRBJ1-2 provide the parts outside the CDR3, is GAGVSQSPSNKVTEKGKDVELRCDPISGHTALYWYRQSLGQGLEFLIYFQGNSAPDKSGLPSDRFSAERTGGSVSTLTIQRTQQEDSAVYLCASSARDGYGYTFGSGTRLTVV.

This chain links TRBV19 with TRBJ2-7, with 7 bases lining up with TRBD1. The J segment lost 6 bases and the V segment lost 3 bases, leaving 2 bases of the junction unmatched. CDR3 length: 12 residues. CDR1 is LNHDA and CDR2 is SQIVND in the germline V gene (reference sequence). CDR3 loop: CASSIRQGEQYF. The CDR3 coding sequence is TGTGCCAGTAGTATTAGACAGGGCGAGCAGTACTTC.

V gene TRBV9 combines with J gene TRBJ2-5, with 12 bases fitting TRBD2. Germline loops: CDR1 SGDLS, CDR2 YYNGEE. The V and J ends lost 2 bases and 4 bases, in that order; junction bases with no gene match: 12. CDR3 length: 18 amino acids. In DNA, the CDR3 is TGTGCCAGCAGCGTTGGACGCCGACTAGCGGGAGAGGGAGAGACCCAGTACTTC. It is translated as CASSVGRRLAGEGETQYF.

The J gene is TRBJ2-1, the V gene TRBV9; TRBD1 agrees at 8 bases. This CDR3 comprises 15 residues. CDR1 SGDLS and CDR2 YYNGEE come from the germline V gene. V shed 6 bases and J 2 bases; nucleotides not matched to a gene: 7. For the CDR3, the DNA is TGTGCCAGCACCCTAGGACAGGGAACCTACAATGAGCAGTTCTTC. It is translated as CASTLGQGTYNEQFF.

The chain joins TRBV5-1 to TRBJ2-1; D is perhaps TRBD2 (5 bases). V was trimmed by 4 bases and J by 0 bases, leaving 14 bases between them. This CDR3 spans 16 amino acids. CDR1 and CDR2 from the germline V gene are SGHRS and YFSETQ. The CDR3: CASSREGGPSYNEQFF. The DNA for the CDR3 is TGCGCCAGCAGCCGTGAAGGAGGCCCCTCCTACAATGAGCAGTTCTTC.

This chain connects TRBV7-2 to TRBJ2-2; TRBD2 matches 14 bases. V lost 5 bases and J lost 8; bases outside the gene matches: 10. Germline V lookup: CDR1 SGHTA, CDR2 FQGNSA. CDR3 length: 17 residues. In DNA form, the CDR3 reads TGTGCCAGCAGCGGAAGAGGGACTAGCGGGAGTGGGGGGGAGCTGTTTTTT. The encoded protein is CASSGRGTSGSGGELFF.

The CDR3 DNA sequence: TGTGCCAGCAGCCCAAAAAAGATGTGGGGGGACCAGCCCCAGCATTTT. This codes for CASSPKKMWGDQPQHF. The gene calls are TRBV7-4 and TRBJ1-5; D is possibly TRBD1 (5 bases). The CDR3 has 16 amino acids. Germline V lookup: CDR1 SGHVT, CDR2 SQSDAQ. V was trimmed by 5 bases and J by 7 bases, leaving 21 bases between them.

The CDR3 DNA reads TGTGCCAGCACCCCCCCCGGAGGGGGGAGCCTATCCGAGCAGTACTTC. Residues: CASTPPGGGSLSEQYF. The gene calls are TRBV28 and TRBJ2-7; D may correspond to TRBD1 or TRBD2 (6 bases each). V was shortened by 7 bases and J by 6 bases, with 25 bases between the two germline ends. The germline gives CDR1 MDHEN, CDR2 SYDVKM. This CDR3 is built from 16 residues.

CDR3 amino acids: CASGSSGSTDTQYF. DNA of the CDR3: TGTGCCAGCGGGTCTAGCGGGAGCACAGATACGCAGTATTTT. The chain has TRBV28 and TRBJ2-3, with 8 bases fitting TRBD2. Trimming removed 8 bases from V and 0 bases from J; junction bases left unmatched: 4. Germline CDR1 is MDHEN and CDR2 is SYDVKM. The CDR3 totals 14 residues.

This chain connects TRBV4-1 to TRBJ1-2; D perhaps matches TRBD1 (5 bases). In germline, CDR1 is MGHRA, CDR2 YSYEKL. The CDR3 is 13 amino acids. V was trimmed by 5 bases and J by 2 bases, leaving 9 bases between them. The CDR3 is CASSGDGNYGYTF. CDR3 bases: TGCGCCAGCAGCGGGGACGGGAACTATGGCTACACCTTC.

This chain connects TRBV7-3 to TRBJ2-2; D is possibly TRBD1 (6 bases). Per germline, CDR1 SGHTA and CDR2 FQGTGA. This CDR3 contains 15 residues. V was trimmed by 3 bases and J by 2 bases, leaving 10 bases between them. DNA of the CDR3: TGTGCCAGCAGCTTGGGGGCTCCTAACACCGGGGAGCTGTTTTTT. It specifies CASSLGAPNTGELFF.

This clone was seen a single time. This rearrangement joins TRBV9 to TRBJ2-3, with 9 bases lining up with TRBD2. The CDR3 has 17 amino acids. CDR1 and CDR2 (germline): SGDLS, YYNGEE. Germline trimming cut 2 bases from V and 6 bases from J; bases unmatched to any gene: 13. CDR3 loop: CASSVDPAGGSGDTQYF. The CDR3 region has the DNA TGTGCCAGCAGCGTGGATCCAGCGGGAGGATCGGGGGATACGCAGTATTTT. Full variable domain (missing parts from reference TRBV9 and TRBJ2-3): DSGVTQTPKHLITATGQRVTLRCSPRSGDLSVYWYQQSLDQGLQFLIQYYNGEERAKGNILERFSAQQFPDLHSELNLSSLELGDSALYFCASSVDPAGGSGDTQYFGPGTRLTVL.

This clone was recorded only once. This chain uses TRBV29-1 with TRBJ2-1, with TRBD1 matching 7 bases. Germline lookup yields CDR1 SQVTM and CDR2 ANQGSEA. Germline trimming cut 7 bases from V and 5 bases from J; bases unmatched to any gene: 5. The CDR3 loop spans 12 amino acids. The CDR3, as DNA: TGCAGCGGCGACAGGGACAACAATGAGCAGTTCTTC. It yields the protein CSGDRDNNEQFF.

To note about this clone: A read error may account for a junction end that differs from germline. The V call is TRBV28, the J call TRBJ1-4; 7 bases line up with TRBD1. The CDR3 runs to 15 residues. Germline V gene lookup returns CDR1 MDHEN and CDR2 SYDVKM. The CDR3 DNA reads as TGTGCCAGCGGGACAGCCGAGGTCACTAATGAAAAACTATTTTTT. This gives the protein CASGTAEVTNEKLFF. Full variable domain (rest looked up from reference TRBV28 and TRBJ1-4): DVKVTQSSRYLVKRTGEKVFLECVQDMDHENMFWYRQDPGLGLRLIYFSYDVKMKEKGDIPEGYSVSREKKERFSLILESASTNQTSMYLCASGTAEVTNEKLFFGSGTQLSVL.

The rearrangement links TRBV6-1 to TRBJ1-1; the D is unclear. CDR3 length equals 14 residues. From germline, CDR1 is MNHNS and CDR2 SASEGT. Trimming removed 2 bases at V and 7 bases at J, with 14 bases between. CDR3 amino acids: CASSELLARGEAFF. The CDR3 DNA follows: TGTGCCAGCAGTGAATTGCTAGCTAGAGGTGAAGCTTTCTTT.

The J gene is TRBJ2-5, the V gene TRBV7-2, with 9 bases matching TRBD2. Trimming at V came to 4 bases and at J to 1 base, leaving 4 bases not matched to a gene. In germline, CDR1 is SGHTA, CDR2 FQGNSA. CDR3 size: 15 residues. The CDR3 sequence is CASSWRGGFQETQYF. CDR3 sequence (DNA): TGTGCCAGCAGCTGGCGGGGGGGATTCCAAGAGACCCAGTACTTC.